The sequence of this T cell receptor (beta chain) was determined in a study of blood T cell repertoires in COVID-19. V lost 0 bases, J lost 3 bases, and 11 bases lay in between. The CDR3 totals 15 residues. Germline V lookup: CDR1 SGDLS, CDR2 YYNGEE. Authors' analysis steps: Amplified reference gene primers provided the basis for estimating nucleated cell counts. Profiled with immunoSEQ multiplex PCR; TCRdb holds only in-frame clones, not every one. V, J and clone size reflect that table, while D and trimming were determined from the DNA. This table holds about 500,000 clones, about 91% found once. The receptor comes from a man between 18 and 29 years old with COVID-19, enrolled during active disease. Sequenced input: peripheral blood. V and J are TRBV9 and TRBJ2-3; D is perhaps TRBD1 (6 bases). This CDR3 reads CASSVDLGGTDTQYF. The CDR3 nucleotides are TGTGCCAGCAGCGTAGACTTAGGGGGAACAGATACGCAGTATTTT.